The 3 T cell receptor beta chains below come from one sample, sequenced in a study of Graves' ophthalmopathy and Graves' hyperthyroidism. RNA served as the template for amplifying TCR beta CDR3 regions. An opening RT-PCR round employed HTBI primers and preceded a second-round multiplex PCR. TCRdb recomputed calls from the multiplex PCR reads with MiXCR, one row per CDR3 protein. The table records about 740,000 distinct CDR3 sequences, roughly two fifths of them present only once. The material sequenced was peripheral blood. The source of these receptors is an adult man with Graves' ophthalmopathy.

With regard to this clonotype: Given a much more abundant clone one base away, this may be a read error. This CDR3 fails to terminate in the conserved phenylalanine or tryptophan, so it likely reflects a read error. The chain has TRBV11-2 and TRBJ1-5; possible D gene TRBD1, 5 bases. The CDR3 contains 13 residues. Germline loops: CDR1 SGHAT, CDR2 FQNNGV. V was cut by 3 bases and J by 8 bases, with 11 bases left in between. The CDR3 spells CASSFGAQKPQHL. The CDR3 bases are TGTGCCAGCAGCTTCGGGGCCCAAAAGCCCCAGCATCTT.

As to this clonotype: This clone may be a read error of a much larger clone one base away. For the CDR3, the DNA is TGTGCCAGCAGCTTAGTCGGACTAGCTAAAGAGACCCAGTACTTC. Translated, it gives CASSLVGLAKETQYF. The genes are TRBV11-2 and TRBJ2-5; 8 nucleotides line up with TRBD2. Losses at the gene ends were 1 base for V and 3 bases for J; bases not matched to a gene: 4. This CDR3 is built from 15 residues. Germline-derived CDR1 and CDR2 are SGHAT and FQNNGV.

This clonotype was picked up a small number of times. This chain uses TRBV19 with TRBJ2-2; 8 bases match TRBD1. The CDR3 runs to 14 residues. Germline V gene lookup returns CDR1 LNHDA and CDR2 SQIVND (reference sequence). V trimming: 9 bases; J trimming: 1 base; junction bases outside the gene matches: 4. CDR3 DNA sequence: TGTGCCAGCAACGACAGGGGGAACACCGGGGAGCTGTTTTTT. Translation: CASNDRGNTGELFF.